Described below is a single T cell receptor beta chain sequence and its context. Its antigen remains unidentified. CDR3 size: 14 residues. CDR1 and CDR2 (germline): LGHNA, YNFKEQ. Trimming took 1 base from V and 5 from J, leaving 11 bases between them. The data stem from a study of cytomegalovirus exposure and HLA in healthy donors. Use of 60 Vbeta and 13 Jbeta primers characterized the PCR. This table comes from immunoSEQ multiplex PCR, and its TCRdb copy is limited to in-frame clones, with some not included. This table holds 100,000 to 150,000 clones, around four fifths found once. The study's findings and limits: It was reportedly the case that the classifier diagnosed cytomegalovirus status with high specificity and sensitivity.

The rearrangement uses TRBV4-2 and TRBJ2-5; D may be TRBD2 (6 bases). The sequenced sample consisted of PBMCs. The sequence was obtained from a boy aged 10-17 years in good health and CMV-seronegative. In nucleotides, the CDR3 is TGTGCCAGCAGCCAAGGGCCGGGAGCGGAGACCCAGTACTTC. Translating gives CASSQGPGAETQYF.